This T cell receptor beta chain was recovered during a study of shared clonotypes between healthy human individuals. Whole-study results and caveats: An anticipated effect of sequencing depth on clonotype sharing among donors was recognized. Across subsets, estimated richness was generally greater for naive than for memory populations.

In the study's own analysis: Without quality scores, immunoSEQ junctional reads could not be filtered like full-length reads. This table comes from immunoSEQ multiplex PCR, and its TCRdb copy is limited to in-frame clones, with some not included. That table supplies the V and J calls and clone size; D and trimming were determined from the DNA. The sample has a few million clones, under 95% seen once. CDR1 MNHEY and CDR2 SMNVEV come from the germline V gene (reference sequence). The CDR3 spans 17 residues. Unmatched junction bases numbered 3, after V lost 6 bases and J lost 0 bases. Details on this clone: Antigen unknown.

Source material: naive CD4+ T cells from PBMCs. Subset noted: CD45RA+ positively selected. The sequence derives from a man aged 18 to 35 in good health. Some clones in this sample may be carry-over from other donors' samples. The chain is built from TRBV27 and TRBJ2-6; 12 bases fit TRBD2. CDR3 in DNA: TGTGCCAGCAGCCTGACTAGCGGGAGCTCTGGGGCCAACGTCCTGACTTTC. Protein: CASSLTSGSSGANVLTF.